Reported below is one T cell receptor beta chain. The assay was immunoSEQ multiplex PCR, and TCRdb's table has in-frame clones only and misses some. The sample shows approximately 250,000 clones, around 89% of them seen only once. Assignments of participants to cohorts depended upon their own reported clinical history. This entry belongs to a study of blood T cell repertoires in COVID-19. Germline V gene sequence: CDR1 LNHDA, CDR2 SQIVND (reference sequence). The CDR3 loop spans 16 amino acids. V lost 6 bases to trimming and J lost 2 bases; unmatched junction nucleotides: 11. The sample comprised PBMCs or T cells enriched from blood (not recorded which). The gene calls are TRBV19 and TRBJ2-3; the match to TRBD1 covers 7 bases. The TCR sequence derives from a woman in her 30s who had recovered from COVID-19. The CDR3 here is CASSPAPGQITDTQYF. CDR3 sequence (DNA): TGTGCCAGTAGCCCCGCTCCGGGACAGATCACAGATACGCAGTATTTT.